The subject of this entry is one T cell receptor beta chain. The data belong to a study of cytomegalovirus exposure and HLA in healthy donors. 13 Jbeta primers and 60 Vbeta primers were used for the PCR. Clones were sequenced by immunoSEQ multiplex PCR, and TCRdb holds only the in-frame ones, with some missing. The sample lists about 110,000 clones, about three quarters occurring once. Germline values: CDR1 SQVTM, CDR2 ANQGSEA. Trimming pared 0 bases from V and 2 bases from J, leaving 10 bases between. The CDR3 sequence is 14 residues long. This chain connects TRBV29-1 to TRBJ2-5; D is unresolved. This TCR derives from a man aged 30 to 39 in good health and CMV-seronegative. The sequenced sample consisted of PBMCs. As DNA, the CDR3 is TGCAGCGTTGAAGACGGCAGGTGGCAAGAGACCCAGTACTTC. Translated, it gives CSVEDGRWQETQYF.